The 26 T cell receptor beta chains below were found in one sample sequenced in a study of vaccination and CD4 T cells after COVID-19. The antigens of these receptors remain unknown. An Oncomine TCR Beta short-read assay was used to sequence the DNA from cultured CD4+ T cells. TCRdb reprocessed the PCR reads with MiXCR, giving one entry per CDR3 protein. The table has 15,000 or so distinct CDR3 sequences, about 74% seen once. Specified treatment: approximately nine-day PBMC culture with coronavirus spike peptide pools or control peptides (ViraFEST assay). Sequencing used CD4+ T cells from blood, cultured in vitro. These receptors were obtained from a human donor who had recovered from COVID-19.

The chain joins TRBV6-2 or TRBV6-3 to TRBJ1-2, with D possibly being TRBD1 (5 bases). The CDR3 is 16 amino acids. Germline lookup yields CDR1 MNHEY and CDR2 SVGEGT. V dropped 2 bases and J dropped 4 bases, with 17 bases sitting between them. In DNA, the CDR3 is TGTGCCAGCAGTTACCGGTTTGGAGGGGAAGTCTATGGCTACACCTTC. Amino acid sequence: CASSYRFGGEVYGYTF.

The rearrangement uses TRBV6-1 and TRBJ2-7, with D perhaps assigned TRBD1 or TRBD2 (5 bases each). V was clipped by 4 bases and J by 4 bases, with 8 bases between them. CDR3 length: 12 residues. CDR1 MNHNS and CDR2 SASEGT come from the germline V gene. CDR3 sequence reads: CASSVGEYEQYF. CDR3 nucleotide sequence: TGTGCCAGCAGTGTGGGGGAATACGAGCAGTACTTC.

The chain combines TRBV20-1 with TRBJ2-2; 11 nucleotides match TRBD2. Per germline, CDR1 DFQATT and CDR2 SNEGSKA (reference sequence). V shed 6 bases and J 5 bases; nucleotides not matched to a gene: 11. There are 16 residues in the CDR3. CDR3 amino acids: CSAPGLAGGGTGELFF. The CDR3 DNA reads as TGCAGTGCGCCGGGTCTAGCGGGAGGCGGGACCGGGGAGCTGTTTTTT.

This clonotype has only a few counts. The J gene is TRBJ1-5, the V gene TRBV20-1; the D is unclear. The germline CDR1 and CDR2 sequences are DFQATT and SNEGSKA (reference sequence). This CDR3 comprises 12 residues. V lost 2 bases and J 1 base, leaving 3 bases between the germline ends. CDR3 DNA: TGCAGTGCTAGACCCAGCAATCAGCCCCAGCATTTT. Translation gives CSARPSNQPQHF.

This chain connects TRBV4-3 to TRBJ1-1, with D hard to call. Germline CDR1 reads LGHNA; CDR2 reads YSLEER. The germline V and J ends were trimmed by 0 bases and 5 bases, with 7 bases remaining between them. The CDR3 runs to 13 residues. The CDR3 DNA reads as TGCGCCAGCAGCCAAGAGGTGGGGACTGAAGCTTTCTTT. Encoded protein: CASSQEVGTEAFF.

The rearrangement links TRBV7-2 to TRBJ1-5; weak D call: TRBD1 (5 bases). The V and J ends lost 2 bases and 5 bases respectively, with 16 bases between them. In germline, CDR1 is SGHTA, CDR2 FQGNSA. The CDR3 consists of 16 residues. The CDR3 is CASSLFPLTADQPQHF. As DNA, the CDR3 is TGTGCCAGCAGCTTATTTCCTTTGACAGCCGATCAGCCCCAGCATTTT. The variable domain in full, completed from reference TRBV7-2 and TRBJ1-5, reads GAGVSQSPSNKVTEKGKDVELRCDPISGHTALYWYRQSLGQGLEFLIYFQGNSAPDKSGLPSDRFSAERTGGSVSTLTIQRTQQEDSAVYLCASSLFPLTADQPQHFGDGTRLSIL.

The CDR3 DNA follows: TGTGCCAGCAGCGATCGACAGCGCGAGCAGTACTTC. Protein: CASSDRQREQYF. The chain employs TRBV7-9 and TRBJ2-7, with D tentatively TRBD1 (5 bases). Per germline, CDR1 SEHNR and CDR2 FQNEAQ (reference sequence). This CDR3 is 12 amino acids long. V was shortened by 5 bases and J by 6 bases, with 11 bases between the two germline ends. Together with reference TRBV7-9 and TRBJ2-7, the CDR3 gives the full variable domain: DTGVSQNPRHKITKRGQNVTFRCDPISEHNRLYWYRQTLGQGPEFLTYFQNEAQLEKSRLLSDRFSAERPKGSFSTLEIQRTEQGDSAMYLCASSDRQREQYFGPGTRLTVT.

V gene TRBV7-9 combines with J gene TRBJ2-5, with unresolved D. This CDR3 spans 13 amino acids. Deletions cut 4 bases from V and 1 base from J, with 7 bases between. CDR1 and CDR2 (germline): SEHNR, FQNEAQ (reference sequence). The CDR3 is CASSSRFQETQYF. In DNA, the CDR3 is TGTGCCAGCAGCTCACGGTTCCAAGAGACCCAGTACTTC.

The chain carries TRBV12-3 or TRBV12-4 and TRBJ1-1, with a tentative D call TRBD1 (5 bases). Trimming shortened V by 7 bases and J by 11 bases, and 26 bases separated the two germline ends. There are 15 residues in the CDR3. The CDR3 bases are TGTGCCAGCACCACATGGGTGGGGACGAACATTGGCGCTTTCTTT. Encoded protein: CASTTWVGTNIGAFF.

The rearrangement joins TRBV12-3 or TRBV12-4 to TRBJ1-2; D gene uncertain. Trimming removed 2 bases from V and 8 bases from J, with 15 bases in between. This CDR3 is built from 14 residues. The CDR3 is CASSLFQRVGGYTF. The DNA for the CDR3 is TGTGCCAGCAGTTTATTCCAACGGGTAGGGGGCTACACCTTC.

This sequence joins TRBV20-1 and TRBJ1-5; tentative D call: TRBD1 (5 bases). The V gene lost 1 base and the J gene lost 7 bases, with 11 bases spanning the gap. CDR1 and CDR2 (germline): DFQATT, SNEGSKA (reference sequence). The CDR3 totals 13 residues. In nucleotides, the CDR3 is TGCAGTGCTAGAGGGGGCGACTGGCAGCCCCAGCATTTT. This sequence encodes CSARGGDWQPQHF.

The chain recombines TRBV7-2 with TRBJ2-1; no clear D. Trimming removed 1 base from V and 8 bases from J, with 9 bases in between. The CDR3 extends over 13 amino acids. Germline CDR1 is SGHTA and CDR2 is FQGNSA. The CDR3 nucleotides are TGTGCCAGCAGCTTAGTGCGGCAGGATGAGCAGTTCTTC. This codes for CASSLVRQDEQFF.

This chain connects TRBV7-2 to TRBJ1-4; TRBD1 might be the D (6 bases). The CDR3 consists of 15 residues. V lost 4 bases, J lost 2 bases, and 11 bases lay in between. Germline V gene data show CDR1 as SGHTA and CDR2 as FQGNSA. DNA of the CDR3: TGTGCCAGCAGCTCCAGGAGGGGGACTAATGAAAAACTGTTTTTT. It translates to CASSSRRGTNEKLFF.

This chain connects TRBV30 to TRBJ1-5; TRBD1 might be the D (5 bases). Germline V gene sequence: CDR1 GTSNPN, CDR2 SVGIG (reference sequence). The CDR3 has 12 residues. Trimming took off 5 bases at V and 7 bases at J, with 12 bases between the two ends. The CDR3 coding sequence is TGTGCCTGGGGAGGGACGACGCAGCCCCAGCATTTT. It encodes CAWGGTTQPQHF.

The chain employs TRBV28 and TRBJ2-2, with D hard to call. The CDR3 loop spans 11 amino acids. The germline V and J ends were trimmed by 2 bases and 9 bases, with 4 bases remaining between them. Germline CDR1 is MDHEN and CDR2 is SYDVKM. For the CDR3, the DNA is TGTGCCAGCAGTTTAAGCCGGGAGCTGTTTTTT. Translation: CASSLSRELFF.

This chain joins TRBV4-3 and TRBJ2-5, with TRBD1 matching over 7 bases. The CDR3 contains 14 residues. Trimming cost V 3 bases and J 5 bases; bases outside gene matches: 6. From germline, CDR1 is LGHNA and CDR2 YSLEER. In nucleotides, the CDR3 is TGCGCCAGCAGCCACAGGGGGAGTGGGGAGACCCAGTACTTC. Its protein is CASSHRGSGETQYF.

This clonotype was recorded once. The rearrangement uses TRBV7-8 and TRBJ1-1, with 10 bases aligning to TRBD1. The CDR3 is made up of 16 amino acids. CDR1 and CDR2 (germline): SGHVS, FQNEAQ. V lost 1 base to trimming and J lost 3 bases; unmatched junction nucleotides: 5. The CDR3 sequence is CASSLGTGGMYTEAFF. The CDR3 DNA sequence: TGTGCCAGCAGCTTAGGGACAGGGGGAATGTACACTGAAGCTTTCTTT.

This chain links TRBV7-9 with TRBJ1-6; D is uncertain. Germline V gives CDR1 SEHNR, CDR2 FQNEAQ (reference sequence). Trimming left V 5 bases short and J 7 bases short, with 3 bases between. CDR3 length equals 11 residues. CDR3 nucleotides: TGTGCCAGCAGCAAAAATTCACCCCTCCACTTT. Protein product: CASSKNSPLHF.

This chain links TRBV7-2 with TRBJ1-1; D may be TRBD1 (6 bases). There are 15 residues in the CDR3. V was cut by 1 base and J by 4 bases, with 13 bases left in between. From germline, CDR1 is SGHTA and CDR2 FQGNSA. The CDR3 nucleotides are TGTGCCAGCAGCTTAGGGGGGGCTGGGTCCACTGAAGCTTTCTTT. This encodes CASSLGGAGSTEAFF.

The rearrangement uses TRBV4-1 and TRBJ1-2; D is possibly TRBD1 (5 bases). Between the trimmed V and J ends, which lost 3 bases and 2 bases, there was a span of 7 bases. CDR3 length equals 13 residues. CDR1 and CDR2 from the germline V gene are MGHRA and YSYEKL. CDR3 amino acids: CASSQTVNYGYTF. The CDR3 coding sequence is TGCGCCAGCAGCCAGACAGTGAACTATGGCTACACCTTC.

J is TRBJ2-1 and V is TRBV6-1, with D tentatively TRBD1 or TRBD2 (5 bases each). This CDR3 has 12 residues. V was pared by 6 bases and J by 9 bases, with 12 bases between. Germline V gene lookup returns CDR1 MNHNS and CDR2 SASEGT. CDR3 DNA: TGTGCCAGCAGGGGGCCGGGGAGTGAGCAGTTCTTC. Its protein is CASRGPGSEQFF.

V and J are TRBV7-2 and TRBJ2-7; D remains ambiguous. Germline V lookup: CDR1 SGHTA, CDR2 FQGNSA. V lost 4 bases and J lost 4, with 5 bases in between. This CDR3 comprises 11 residues. CDR3 coding DNA: TGTGCCAGCAGCTATATTTACGAGCAGTACTTC. Translated: CASSYIYEQYF.

The rearrangement joins TRBV20-1 to TRBJ2-1; tentative D call: TRBD2 (7 bases). This CDR3 has 15 amino acids. Trimming removed 3 bases from V and 9 bases from J, with 21 bases in between. From germline, CDR1 is DFQATT and CDR2 SNEGSKA (reference sequence). CDR3 region: CSASLGGGGISEQFF. The CDR3 nucleotides read TGCAGTGCTAGCCTTGGCGGGGGCGGGATAAGTGAGCAGTTCTTC.

The V gene is TRBV6-1, the J gene TRBJ2-3; 8 nucleotides align to TRBD1. V shed 4 bases, J shed 1 base, and the junction held 4 bases outside the gene matches. The CDR3 extends over 15 amino acids. CDR1 MNHNS and CDR2 SASEGT come from the germline V gene. The CDR3 loop reads CASSVGQGRTDTQYF. CDR3 DNA sequence: TGTGCCAGCAGTGTTGGACAGGGACGCACAGATACGCAGTATTTT.

The V call is TRBV19, the J call TRBJ1-1, with unresolved D. Trimming shortened V by 5 bases and J by 1 base, and 11 bases separated the two germline ends. Germline CDR1 and CDR2: LNHDA and SQIVND (reference sequence). The CDR3 loop spans 14 amino acids. The CDR3: CASSYPRANTEAFF. In nucleotides, the CDR3 is TGTGCCAGTAGTTATCCACGGGCGAACACTGAAGCTTTCTTT.

V usage is TRBV20-1 and J usage is TRBJ1-2; no definite D call. The CDR3 contains 17 residues. The germline V gene has CDR1 DFQATT and CDR2 SNEGSKA (reference sequence). Trimming stripped 6 bases from V and 4 bases from J, with 27 bases between. The DNA of the CDR3 is TGCAGTGCCAGGATTCGGAAACCGGGCCCCCGGGCCTATGGCTACACCTTC. The encoded protein is CSARIRKPGPRAYGYTF.